These T cell receptor beta chains were read from a single sample in a study of blood T cell repertoires in COVID-19. Sequencing used immunoSEQ multiplex PCR; TCRdb keeps in-frame clones, though not all of them. This table holds about 190,000 clones, less than 85% found once. Sequencing used peripheral blood. These receptors all come from a woman in her fifties or sixties with acute or convalescent COVID-19. The CDR3 runs from the conserved cysteine through the conserved F or W. A D gene is named only where the DNA matches it firmly. A clone size is listed for some rows: how often the clone was seen (once, few, many), or a class if it is expanded.

v_gene	len	abundance	j_gene	d_gene	CDR3nt	CDR3aa
TRBV11-2	15	NA	TRBJ2-5	NA	TGTGCCAGCAGCTTAGAGTCTGGACTACTGCAGGCCCAGTACTTC	CASSLESGLLQAQYF
TRBV28	15	few	TRBJ1-1	NA	TGTGCCAGCAGTTTATCCACAGGCCGGAACACTGAAGCTTTCTTT	CASSLSTGRNTEAFF
TRBV28	14	NA	TRBJ2-5	TRBD1	TGTGCCAGCAGTCTGGACAGGGGGCAAGAGACCCAGTACTTC	CASSLDRGQETQYF
TRBV4-1	19	NA	TRBJ1-1	TRBD1	TGCGCCAGCAGCCAAGAGAAGCGGAGGGTGGGACAGCATAACACTGAAGCTTTCTTT	CASSQEKRRVGQHNTEAFF
TRBV5-1	15	NA	TRBJ2-7	NA	TGCGCCAGCAGCTTGTCGGAGGGTCCTAGCCTTAGGAAGTACTTC	CASSLSEGPSLRKYF
TRBV28	14	NA	TRBJ2-7	TRBD2	TGTGCCAGCGTCCGGGGGGGGACTACCTACGAGCAGTACTTC	CASVRGGTTYEQYF
TRBV11-3	19	NA	TRBJ2-3	TRBD1	TGTGCCAGCAGCTCTACTCGGGACAGGGGGCTTCGTAGCACAGATACGCAGTATTTT	CASSSTRDRGLRSTDTQYF
TRBV5-1	14	once	TRBJ1-4	TRBD1	TGCGCCAGCAGCTGGGACAGGGGTAATGAAAAACTGTTTTTT	CASSWDRGNEKLFF
TRBV5-1	14	NA	TRBJ1-3	TRBD1	TGCGCCAGCAGCGCACAGGGGGCTGGAAACACCATATATTTT	CASSAQGAGNTIYF
TRBV30	13	NA	TRBJ1-5	NA	TGTGCCTGGAGTGTACGGGGTAGTCAGCCCCAGCATTTT	CAWSVRGSQPQHF
TRBV3-1/TRBV3-2	16	NA	TRBJ1-6	NA	TGTGCCAGCAGCCGGGGGTCCGGGGGACGAGATTCACCCCTCCACTTT	CASSRGSGGRDSPLHF
TRBV25-1	15	NA	TRBJ1-4	NA	TGTGCCAGCAGTGATTTGAAGGGAAAAGGAGGAAAACTGTTTTTT	CASSDLKGKGGKLFF
TRBV20-1	17	NA	TRBJ2-3	TRBD2	TGCAGTGCTAGTGGGTCCCGTGGCGGGAGGGATACAGATACGCAGTATTTT	CSASGSRGGRDTDTQYF
TRBV27	16	NA	TRBJ2-1	TRBD2	TGTGCCAGCAGTTTAAGGAGCGGGGGGGCCTCCAATGAGCAGTTCTTC	CASSLRSGGASNEQFF
TRBV4-2	16	few	TRBJ1-5	NA	TGTGCCAGCAGCCAAACAGGGAGGGGTAGCAATCAGCCCCAGCATTTT	CASSQTGRGSNQPQHF
TRBV6-5	14	NA	TRBJ2-7	NA	TGTGCCAGCTCCCCAGGGGGGCTTTGGGCCGAGCAGTACTTC	CASSPGGLWAEQYF
TRBV5-4	17	NA	TRBJ2-3	TRBD2	TGTGCCAGCAGGCCCGGGACTAGCGGGCGAGTCACAGATACGCAGTATTTT	CASRPGTSGRVTDTQYF
TRBV5-1	15	NA	TRBJ2-5	NA	TGCGCCAGCAGCTTGGCCGGGGGACCCGAAGAGACCCAGTACTTC	CASSLAGGPEETQYF
TRBV18	17	NA	TRBJ1-1	NA	TGTGCCAGCTCACTTAGACTGGGGCTGACGGCGACACCTGAAGCTTTCTTT	CASSLRLGLTATPEAFF
TRBV7-9	15	once	TRBJ2-1	TRBD2	TGTGCCAGCAGCTCGAGGACTAGTCCATCCAATGAGCAGTTCTTC	CASSSRTSPSNEQFF
TRBV28	17	NA	TRBJ2-7	NA	TGTGCCAGCAGTTTCGGTAAGGTGGAGGGAACGTTTTACGAGCAGTACTTC	CASSFGKVEGTFYEQYF
TRBV10-2	15	NA	TRBJ2-1	NA	TGCGCCAGCCGGAGGGCTCTCGGGCGGAGCGATGAGCAGTTCTTC	CASRRALGRSDEQFF
TRBV7-9	12	NA	TRBJ1-1	TRBD1	TGTGCCAGCGGGGGACAGGGACATGGAGCTTTCTTT	CASGGQGHGAFF
TRBV2	13	NA	TRBJ2-1	TRBD2	TGTGCCAGCAGTTGGACTAGCAACCATGAGCAGTTCTTC	CASSWTSNHEQFF
TRBV2	16	NA	TRBJ1-2	NA	TGTGCCAGCAGTGAAGCCCTCGCCACCCTAGACTATGGCTACACCTTC	CASSEALATLDYGYTF
TRBV18	16	NA	TRBJ1-2	NA	TGTGCCAGCTCACCCTATTCCTCCTCGGGAGGCTATGGCTACACCTTC	CASSPYSSSGGYGYTF
TRBV30	13	few	TRBJ1-4	NA	TGTGCCTGGAGTCGGGATATCGGTGAAAAACTGTTTTTT	CAWSRDIGEKLFF
TRBV11-2	16	NA	TRBJ1-3	NA	TGTGCCAGCAGTTCCACTACGGGTAGCTCTGGAAACACCATATATTTT	CASSSTTGSSGNTIYF
TRBV28	15	NA	TRBJ2-3	TRBD1	TGTGCCAGCACCCAATGGACAGGGGGAACAGATACGCAGTATTTT	CASTQWTGGTDTQYF
TRBV25-1	15	NA	TRBJ1-1	NA	TGTGCCAGTTCTAGCGTTCGGGGCGTGAACACTGAAGCTTTCTTT	CASSSVRGVNTEAFF
TRBV5-1	16	few	TRBJ2-6	NA	TGCGCCAGCAGGTTTCAGGTCCAATCTGGGGCCAACGTCCTGACTTTC	CASRFQVQSGANVLTF
TRBV28	13	NA	TRBJ1-1	NA	TGTGCCAGCAGTTTAGACAGAGCTACCGGAGCTTTCTTT	CASSLDRATGAFF
TRBV5-1	14	NA	TRBJ1-4	TRBD1	TGCGCCAGCAGCTTGCAGGGGGACGCCGAAAAACTGTTTTTT	CASSLQGDAEKLFF
TRBV29-1	14	NA	TRBJ2-1	TRBD1	TGCAGCGCCGGGGGACAGGTCTCCTACAATGAGCAGTTCTTC	CSAGGQVSYNEQFF
TRBV30	19	NA	TRBJ2-1	TRBD2	TGTGCCTGGAGGAGCGCGACAGGGACTAGCGGGAAATCCTACAATGAGCAGTTCTTC	CAWRSATGTSGKSYNEQFF
TRBV9	15	NA	TRBJ1-1	TRBD1	TGTGCCAGCAGCCCTCGGGACAGGGCGAACACTGAAGCTTTCTTT	CASSPRDRANTEAFF
TRBV2	13	few	TRBJ1-1	TRBD1	TGTGCCAGCAGTGAGGACAGGGGAACTGAAGCTTTCTTT	CASSEDRGTEAFF